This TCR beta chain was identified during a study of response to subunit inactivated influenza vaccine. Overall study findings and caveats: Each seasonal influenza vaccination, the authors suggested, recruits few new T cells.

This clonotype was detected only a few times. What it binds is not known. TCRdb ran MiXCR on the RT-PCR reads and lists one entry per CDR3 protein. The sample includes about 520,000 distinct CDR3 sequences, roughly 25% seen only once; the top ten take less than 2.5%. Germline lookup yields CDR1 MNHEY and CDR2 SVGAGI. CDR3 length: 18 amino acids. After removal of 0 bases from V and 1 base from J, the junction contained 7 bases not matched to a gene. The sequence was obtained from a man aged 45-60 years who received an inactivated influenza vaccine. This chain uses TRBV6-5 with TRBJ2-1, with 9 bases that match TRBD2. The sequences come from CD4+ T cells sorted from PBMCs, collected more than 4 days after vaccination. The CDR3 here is CASSYSKFAGGSYNEQFF. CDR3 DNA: TGTGCCAGCAGTTACTCGAAGTTTGCGGGAGGGTCCTACAATGAGCAGTTCTTC.